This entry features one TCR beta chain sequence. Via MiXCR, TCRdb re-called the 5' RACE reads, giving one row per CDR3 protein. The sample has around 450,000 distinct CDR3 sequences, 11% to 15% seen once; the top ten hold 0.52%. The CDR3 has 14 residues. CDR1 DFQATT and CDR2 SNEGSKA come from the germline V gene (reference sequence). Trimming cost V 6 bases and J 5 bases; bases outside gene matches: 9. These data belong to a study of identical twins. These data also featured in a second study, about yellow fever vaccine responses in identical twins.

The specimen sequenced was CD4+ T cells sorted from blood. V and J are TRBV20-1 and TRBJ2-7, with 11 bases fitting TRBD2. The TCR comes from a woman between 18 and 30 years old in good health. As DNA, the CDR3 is TGCAGTGCCCATACTAGCGGGAGATCCCACGAGCAGTACTTC. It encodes CSAHTSGRSHEQYF.